This TCR beta chain was captured by sequencing in a study of Ad26.COV2.S vaccination and SARS-CoV-2 variants. About the study: Enrollment placed the donor in the COV1001 Ad26.COV2.S trial arm.

Trimming took off 2 bases at V and 1 base at J, with 12 bases between the two ends. Germline V gene sequence: CDR1 SGHRS, CDR2 YFSETQ. This CDR3 has 15 residues. Repertoires were generated with immunoSEQ multiplex PCR, while TCRdb's copy carries only in-frame clones and drops some. The data show around 240,000 clones, with approximately 87% seen just once and about 10% held by the top ten. As for treatment: roughly 18 received Ad26.COV2.S at low or high dose, single or two shots; about 5 received placebo; per-sample allocation not given. Sampling happened 63 days after the first vaccine or placebo injection.

Source: peripheral blood, taken in a trial of Ad26.COV2.S vaccine versus placebo. This rearrangement joins TRBV5-1 to TRBJ1-1, with D possibly being TRBD1 (6 bases). This receptor was obtained from a person aged 18-65 years who received the Ad26.COV2.S COVID-19 vaccine or a placebo. The CDR3 bases are TGCGCCAGCAGCTTACAGGGAGGAGCGAACACTGAAGCTTTCTTT. The encoded protein is CASSLQGGANTEAFF.